A single sample gave rise to the 16 T cell receptor beta chains below, sequenced in a study of blood T cell repertoires in COVID-19. This table comes from immunoSEQ multiplex PCR, and its TCRdb copy is limited to in-frame clones, with some not included. This table holds 40,000 to 65,000 clones, 60% to 85% found once. The source material was peripheral blood. These TCRs come from a human donor with active or convalescent COVID-19. The donor label of this sample is uncertain.

This chain uses TRBV9 with TRBJ2-7, with TRBD2 matching 11 bases. CDR1 and CDR2 (germline): SGDLS, YYNGEE. The trim removed 3 bases at V and 2 bases at J, leaving 7 bases unmatched. CDR3 length: 16 amino acids. CDR3 region: CASSEGLAEITYEQYF. The DNA for the CDR3 is TGTGCCAGCAGCGAGGGACTAGCGGAGATAACCTACGAGCAGTACTTC. The full variable domain, completed using reference TRBV9 and TRBJ2-7, is DSGVTQTPKHLITATGQRVTLRCSPRSGDLSVYWYQQSLDQGLQFLIQYYNGEERAKGNILERFSAQQFPDLHSELNLSSLELGDSALYFCASSEGLAEITYEQYFGPGTRLTVT.

This rearrangement joins TRBV6-7 to TRBJ1-6; D perhaps matches TRBD1 (6 bases). TRBV6-7 qualifies as an ORF whose function is uncertain. CDR3 length: 16 amino acids. Trimming cost V 2 bases and J 0 bases, with 8 bases left between them. For the CDR3, the DNA is TGTGCCAGCAGTTACCTCAGGGGCTCCTATAATTCACCCCTCCACTTT. Translated, it gives CASSYLRGSYNSPLHF.

The chain is built from TRBV24-1 and TRBJ1-1; TRBD1 matches 8 bases. The junction had 4 bases not matched to a gene; V was cut back by 5 bases and J by 3 bases. This CDR3 spans 14 amino acids. Looked up from germline, CDR1 is KGHDR and CDR2 is SFDVKD. The CDR3 DNA follows: TGTGCCACCAGTGCCACGGACAGGGACACTGAAGCTTTCTTT. The encoded protein is CATSATDRDTEAFF.

The V and J genes are TRBV4-3 and TRBJ2-2, with 9 bases identical to TRBD1. CDR3 length: 17 amino acids. The trim removed 0 bases at V and 5 bases at J, leaving 7 bases unmatched. CDR1 is LGHNA and CDR2 is YSLEER in the germline V gene. CDR3 DNA: TGCGCCAGCAGCCAAGAAGCACAGGGGGCCTATACCGGGGAGCTGTTTTTT. Amino acid sequence: CASSQEAQGAYTGELFF.

The chain links TRBV2 to TRBJ2-2; 7 bases are a match to TRBD2. Looked up from germline, CDR1 is SNHLY and CDR2 is FYNNEI. This CDR3 has 15 amino acids. Trimming took 0 bases from V and 4 from J; bases not matched to a gene: 2. The CDR3 region has the DNA TGTGCCAGCAGTGAAGCGCCTAGCGGCACCGGGGAGCTGTTTTTT. Amino acids: CASSEAPSGTGELFF.

This chain uses TRBV24-1 with TRBJ1-5; D call uncertain. Germline V gives CDR1 KGHDR, CDR2 SFDVKD. This CDR3 is built from 13 residues. V lost 1 base and J lost 5, with 5 bases in between. CDR3: CATSDFQDQPQHF. DNA for the CDR3: TGTGCCACCAGTGATTTTCAGGATCAGCCCCAGCATTTT.

The chain is built from TRBV6-6 and TRBJ1-3; maybe TRBD1 (5 bases). Germline V gene sequence: CDR1 MNHNY, CDR2 SVGAGI (reference sequence). V was clipped by 8 bases and J by 0 bases, with 14 bases between them. The CDR3 runs to 15 residues. CDR3 nucleotides: TGTGCCAGCTGGGGGGGGAGCGGCTCTGGAAACACCATATATTTT. It is translated as CASWGGSGSGNTIYF.

The chain recombines TRBV18 with TRBJ2-7; D is possibly TRBD2 (5 bases). The CDR3 runs 14 residues. V was cut by 3 bases and J by 5 bases, with 14 bases left in between. Germline values: CDR1 KGHSH, CDR2 LQKENI. CDR3 coding DNA: TGTGCCAGCTCACCCCCGGGAAGTCCCAACGAGCAGTACTTC. The encoded protein is CASSPPGSPNEQYF.

This chain uses TRBV18 with TRBJ1-4; possible D gene TRBD1, 6 bases. Germline-derived CDR1 and CDR2 are KGHSH and LQKENI. V was trimmed by 2 bases and J by 7 bases, leaving 11 bases between them. CDR3 length: 14 amino acids. The CDR3 coding sequence is TGTGCCAGCTCACCAAACAGGGATGGTGAAAAACTGTTTTTT. It codes for CASSPNRDGEKLFF.

Details on this clone: The same CDR3 is also encoded by other DNA sequences in this sample. The V and J genes are TRBV7-3 and TRBJ2-5; TRBD1 matches at 7 bases. This CDR3 has 13 residues. Germline loops: CDR1 SGHTA, CDR2 FQGTGA. V gave up 5 bases and J gave up 2 bases; unmatched junction bases: 2. The CDR3 reads CASSPGQQETQYF. CDR3 DNA: TGTGCCAGCAGCCCGGGACAGCAAGAGACCCAGTACTTC. The variable domain in full, completed from reference TRBV7-3 and TRBJ2-5, reads GAGVSQTPSNKVTEKGKYVELRCDPISGHTALYWYRQSLGQGPEFLIYFQGTGAADDSGLPNDRFFAVRPEGSVSTLKIQRTERGDSAVYLCASSPGQQETQYFGPGTRLLVL.

The CDR3 here is CASSDPLVGEQYF. The CDR3, as DNA: TGTGCCAGCAGCGACCCCCTAGTGGGCGAGCAGTACTTC. The rearrangement joins TRBV7-2 to TRBJ2-7, with D unresolved. This CDR3 comprises 13 residues. Germline-derived CDR1 and CDR2 are SGHTA and FQGNSA. V dropped 5 bases and J dropped 6 bases, with 14 bases sitting between them.

The rearrangement links TRBV3-1 (or the pseudogene TRBV3-2) to TRBJ2-7; 10 nucleotides line up with TRBD2. V lost 1 base and J lost 0; bases outside the gene matches: 0. Germline CDR1 and CDR2: LGHDT and YNNKEL (reference sequence). The CDR3 runs to 15 residues. CDR3: CASSQGLAGSYEQYF. Written as DNA, the CDR3 is TGTGCCAGCAGCCAAGGACTAGCGGGCTCCTACGAGCAGTACTTC.

The rearrangement uses TRBV2 and TRBJ2-1; D is perhaps TRBD1 (6 bases). The CDR3 has 15 residues. Trimming removed 8 bases at V and 5 bases at J, with 19 bases between. CDR1 and CDR2 from the germline V gene are SNHLY and FYNNEI. The CDR3: CASGVTGKGNNEQFF. The DNA for the CDR3 is TGTGCCAGCGGCGTTACAGGGAAGGGGAACAATGAGCAGTTCTTC.

Ten or more counts support this clone. The chain links TRBV5-3 to TRBJ2-5, with 11 positions matching TRBD2. TRBV5-3 has ORF status, its function being uncertain. J gave up 3 bases and V 4 bases, and 2 bases lay outside the gene matches. The CDR3 is 14 amino acids. The CDR3, as DNA: TGTGCCAGAAGCACGGGACTAGCGGAAGAGACCCAGTACTTC. Its translation: CARSTGLAEETQYF.

CDR3 in amino acids: CASSSRGLAGANEQFF. CDR3 bases: TGTGCCAGCAGCTCGAGAGGTCTAGCGGGAGCGAATGAGCAGTTCTTC. The V and J genes are TRBV7-3 and TRBJ2-1; 10 bases align to TRBD2. Germline V gives CDR1 SGHTA, CDR2 FQGTGA. Trimming took 4 bases from V and 7 from J; bases not matched to a gene: 10. This CDR3 contains 16 residues.

This sequence joins TRBV7-2 and TRBJ2-4; 7 nucleotides line up with TRBD2. The CDR3 spans 12 residues. Germline V CDR1 and CDR2: SGHTA, FQGNSA. V gave up 5 bases and J gave up 13 bases; unmatched junction bases: 8. Here the CDR3 DNA reads TGTGCCAGCAGCCTGCGGGAGCTCCAACAGTACTTC. It specifies CASSLRELQQYF. The whole variable domain, filled in from reference TRBV7-2 and TRBJ2-4, reads GAGVSQSPSNKVTEKGKDVELRCDPISGHTALYWYRQSLGQGLEFLIYFQGNSAPDKSGLPSDRFSAERTGGSVSTLTIQRTQQEDSAVYLCASSLRELQQYFGAGTRLSVL.